These 20 T cell receptor beta chains share one sample of origin, sequenced in a study of blood T cells in healthy people across ages. A second PCR, run for roughly 7 to 11 cycles, used a sample-barcoded 5' primer plus a J-beta primer mix. TCRdb used MiXCR to reprocess the 5' RACE reads, holding one entry per CDR3 protein. Among fewer than 650,000 distinct CDR3 sequences listed, around 27% were seen once. The sample also formed part of further work on T cells of mothers and their children.

Sequencing was carried out using blood. The receptors derive from a boy between 2 and 10 years old in good health.

This clonotype was counted ten times or more. The CDR3 region is CASTIDRNTDTQYF. CDR3 nucleotide sequence: TGTGCCAGCACCATAGACAGGAACACAGATACGCAGTATTTT. The chain recombines TRBV12-3 or TRBV12-4 with TRBJ2-3, with TRBD1 as a possible D gene (6 bases). The CDR3 sequence is 14 residues long. The V and J ends lost 7 bases and 2 bases respectively, with 13 bases between them.

The sample holds a few counts of this clonotype. This sequence joins TRBV5-1 and TRBJ2-3; 9 bases match TRBD2. Trimming cost V 0 bases and J 2 bases; bases outside gene matches: 10. Germline V lookup: CDR1 SGHRS, CDR2 YFSETQ. This CDR3 has 18 amino acids. The CDR3 sequence: CASSLVSSGNRNTDTQYF. The CDR3 nucleotides read TGCGCCAGCAGCTTGGTTTCTAGCGGGAATAGAAACACAGATACGCAGTATTTT.

This clonotype was seen at least ten times. This chain uses TRBV5-1 with TRBJ1-4; D is possibly TRBD1 (6 bases). Germline loops: CDR1 SGHRS, CDR2 YFSETQ. The CDR3 has 16 amino acids. Trimming removed 4 bases at V and 0 bases at J, with 13 bases between. CDR3 protein: CASSPGVSATNEKLFF. CDR3 DNA: TGCGCCAGCAGCCCAGGGGTTTCGGCAACTAATGAAAAACTGTTTTTT.

The chain is built from TRBV12-3 or TRBV12-4 and TRBJ2-3, with D maybe TRBD1 (6 bases). The ends were cut back, 4 bases at V and 6 bases at J, with 14 bases in the middle. The CDR3 is 14 amino acids. In DNA form, the CDR3 reads TGTGCCAGCAGTTCCAGGGGTTTGTCGGATACGCAGTATTTT. As protein: CASSSRGLSDTQYF.

V usage is TRBV5-1 and J usage is TRBJ2-7; D not certain. This CDR3 has 14 amino acids. Germline loops: CDR1 SGHRS, CDR2 YFSETQ. Deletions cut 5 bases from V and 2 bases from J, with 14 bases between. The CDR3: CASSIGSAPYEQYF. Written as DNA, the CDR3 is TGCGCCAGCAGTATTGGGTCAGCTCCCTACGAGCAGTACTTC.

This rearrangement joins TRBV5-1 to TRBJ2-7; D is unresolved. The end of the DNA is better explained by TRBJ2-1, so the J call may be wrong. This CDR3 comprises 15 residues. CDR1 is SGHRS and CDR2 is YFSETQ in the germline V gene. The CDR3 protein is CASSQTASASNEQFF. DNA of the CDR3: TGCGCCAGCAGCCAAACTGCTTCCGCGTCGAATGAGCAGTTCTTC.

The V gene is TRBV6-2 or TRBV6-3, the J gene TRBJ1-2; no definite D call. This CDR3 comprises 11 residues. Trimming took off 6 bases at V and 2 bases at J, with 4 bases between the two ends. Germline V CDR1 and CDR2: MNHEY, SVGEGT. CDR3 in amino acids: CASRENYGYTF. CDR3 DNA: TGTGCCAGCAGGGAGAACTATGGCTACACCTTC.

This clonotype was recorded many times. The rearrangement joins TRBV6-1 to TRBJ2-7; no clear D. This CDR3 region has 10 residues. V lost 1 base, J lost 6 bases, and 1 base lay in between. In germline, CDR1 is MNHNS, CDR2 SASEGT. In DNA form, the CDR3 reads TGTGCCAGCAGTGAAGGCGAGCAGTACTTC. It encodes CASSEGEQYF.

The rearrangement links TRBV9 to TRBJ1-1; 7 bases agree with TRBD1. The CDR3 loop spans 13 amino acids. Germline lookup yields CDR1 SGDLS and CDR2 YYNGEE. V shed 0 bases, J shed 6 bases, and the junction held 2 bases outside the gene matches. In DNA form, the CDR3 reads TGTGCCAGCAGCGTAGCGGGGACAGCTGAAGCTTTCTTT. Amino acid sequence: CASSVAGTAEAFF.

The chain couples TRBV7-6 to TRBJ1-4; 7 nucleotides match TRBD1. The V and J ends lost 0 bases and 7 bases, in that order; junction bases with no gene match: 8. The CDR3 has 16 residues. From germline, CDR1 is SGHVS and CDR2 FNYEAQ. The CDR3 is CASSLAERQGSEKLFF. CDR3 coding DNA: TGTGCCAGCAGCTTAGCAGAACGACAGGGCAGTGAAAAACTGTTTTTT. Supplemented by reference TRBV7-6 and TRBJ1-4, the full variable domain reads GAGVSQSPRYKVTKRGQDVALRCDPISGHVSLYWYRQALGQGPEFLTYFNYEAQQDKSGLPNDRFSAERPEGSISTLTIQRTEQRDSAMYRCASSLAERQGSEKLFFGSGTQLSVL.

This sequence joins TRBV29-1 and TRBJ1-1; D possibly corresponds to TRBD1 (6 bases). The germline CDR1 and CDR2 sequences are SQVTM and ANQGSEA. Trimming took off 5 bases at V and 0 bases at J, with 19 bases between the two ends. CDR3 length: 16 residues. CDR3 bases: TGCAGCGTTTGGGGAACAGGGAATTTCCTGAACACTGAAGCTTTCTTT. It yields the protein CSVWGTGNFLNTEAFF.

This clonotype was seen a few times. The J gene is TRBJ2-6, the V gene TRBV10-3; 8 bases match TRBD2. This CDR3 contains 14 residues. V dropped 9 bases and J dropped 2; count of bases not matched to a gene: 3. Per germline, CDR1 ENHRY and CDR2 SYGVKD. The CDR3, as DNA: TGTGCCATTCCGGGAGGGCCTGGGGCCAACGTCCTGACTTTC. Protein: CAIPGGPGANVLTF.

Details on this clonotype: One end of the junction fails to match germline, which may point to a read error. The rearrangement joins TRBV19 to TRBJ1-2, with 9 nucleotides matching TRBD1. Germline-derived CDR1 and CDR2 are LNHDA and SQIVND (reference sequence). The CDR3 is 14 amino acids. CDR3 protein: CAGSIGQGLNGYTF. The CDR3 DNA reads as TGTGCCGGTAGTATCGGACAGGGGCTCAATGGCTACACCTTC.

This chain connects TRBV10-3 to TRBJ2-5; TRBD2 matches at 10 bases. The J call may not be correct, given that the DNA end is closer to TRBJ2-1. The germline gives CDR1 ENHRY, CDR2 SYGVKD. This CDR3 has 18 amino acids. The CDR3 loop reads CAISPGLATEWRINEQFF. Here the CDR3 DNA reads TGTGCCATCAGTCCGGGACTAGCGACCGAGTGGCGAATCAATGAGCAGTTCTTC.

Points on this clonotype: One base away lies a much larger clone, so this may be a sequencing read error. The rearrangement joins TRBV6-2 or TRBV6-3 to TRBJ2-7; D call uncertain. CDR1 MNHEY and CDR2 SVGEGT come from the germline V gene. This CDR3 region has 11 residues. V lost 6 bases to trimming and J lost 3 bases, with 6 bases between them. CDR3 DNA sequence: TGTGCCAGCAGCAAAGTCTACGAGCAGTACTTC. Translation: CASSKVYEQYF.

This clonotype has more than one count but fewer than ten. The V and J genes are TRBV27 and TRBJ1-1, with D tentatively TRBD1 (5 bases). With 5 bases removed from V and 4 bases from J, the gap between germline ends came to 11 bases. The CDR3 totals 13 residues. The germline V gene encodes CDR1 MNHEY and CDR2 SMNVEV (reference sequence). DNA of the CDR3: TGTGCCAGCAGTCCACGCGGGGCCACTGAAGCTTTCTTT. This codes for CASSPRGATEAFF.

The V and J genes are TRBV3-1 and TRBJ2-1, with TRBD1 identical over 7 bases. This CDR3 region has 15 residues. Germline CDR1 LGHDT, CDR2 YNNKEL (reference sequence). After removal of 7 bases from V and 6 bases from J, the junction contained 12 bases not matched to a gene. This CDR3 reads CASTAVGGLINEQFF. In DNA form, the CDR3 reads TGTGCCAGCACCGCGGTAGGGGGCTTAATCAATGAGCAGTTCTTC.

V usage is TRBV5-4 and J usage is TRBJ2-1, with 9 bases matching TRBD1. In germline, CDR1 is SGHNT, CDR2 YYREEE (reference sequence). This CDR3 spans 15 amino acids. The trim removed 3 bases at V and 4 bases at J, leaving 5 bases unmatched. Here the CDR3 DNA reads TGTGCCAGCAGCTGGACGACAGGGGGGTACAATGAGCAGTTCTTC. It codes for CASSWTTGGYNEQFF.

This sequence joins TRBV20-1 and TRBJ1-1; possibly TRBD1 for D (5 bases). This CDR3 contains 12 residues. Germline CDR1 and CDR2: DFQATT and SNEGSKA (reference sequence). Trimming removed 2 bases from V and 10 bases from J, with 14 bases in between. The CDR3 is CSARRGGEGAFF. CDR3 coding DNA: TGCAGTGCTAGACGGGGGGGTGAGGGAGCTTTCTTT.

The chain links TRBV9 to TRBJ2-5; TRBD2 matches 14 bases. The DNA end favors TRBJ2-7, so the J call may be wrong. In germline, CDR1 is SGDLS, CDR2 YYNGEE. The CDR3 spans 16 residues. CDR3 region: CASSGETSGGAYEQYF. The CDR3 region has the DNA TGTGCCAGCAGCGGGGAGACTAGCGGGGGGGCCTACGAGCAGTACTTC.